These 32 T cell receptor beta chains originate from one sample sequenced in a study of OX40 agonist ivuxolimab in advanced cancers. Method: immunoSEQ multiplex PCR; TCRdb's copy keeps in-frame clones and lacks some. The sample holds some 85,000 clones; 70% to 90% are singletons and the top ten take 0.25% to 0.3%. The sequences come from CD4+ or CD8+ T cells sorted from blood, collected in a trial of the OX40 agonist ivuxolimab. The receptors originated from an adult with an advanced solid tumor such as melanoma, head and neck, liver or kidney cancer.

V usage is TRBV14 and J usage is TRBJ2-3, with TRBD2 matching 11 bases. The CDR3 covers 16 residues. J was trimmed by 10 bases and V by 1 base; bases with no gene match: 10. Germline V lookup: CDR1 SGHDN, CDR2 FVKESK. CDR3 sequence: CASSQVVISGGAAQYF. DNA of the CDR3: TGTGCCAGCAGCCAAGTTGTTATTAGCGGGGGGGCCGCGCAGTATTTT.

The rearrangement joins TRBV4-1 to TRBJ1-2; D may be TRBD1 (5 bases). Germline loops: CDR1 MGHRA, CDR2 YSYEKL. The CDR3 sequence is 15 residues long. Trimming removed 6 bases from V and 6 bases from J, with 20 bases in between. The CDR3 protein is CASRDRDPTYHGYTF. The DNA of the CDR3 is TGCGCCAGCAGAGACCGGGACCCTACATACCATGGCTACACCTTC.

The V and J genes are TRBV9 and TRBJ2-1; D gene ambiguous. Germline V gene data show CDR1 as SGDLS and CDR2 as YYNGEE. This CDR3 comprises 14 residues. V was clipped by 7 bases and J by 1 base, with 12 bases between them. The CDR3 sequence: CASAPGQSYNEQFF. Written as DNA, the CDR3 is TGTGCCAGCGCCCCGGGCCAGTCCTACAATGAGCAGTTCTTC.

This clone was seen more than once but under ten times. The J gene is TRBJ1-6, the V gene TRBV13; D remains ambiguous. The CDR3 spans 15 residues. Germline CDR1 and CDR2: PRHDT and FYEKMQ (reference sequence). The ends were cut back, 0 bases at V and 6 bases at J, with 9 bases in the middle. The chain's CDR3 is CASSLGSATNSPLHF. CDR3 nucleotide sequence: TGTGCCAGCAGCTTAGGATCAGCTACTAATTCACCCCTCCACTTT.

This sequence joins TRBV7-9 and TRBJ2-7, with 10 positions matching TRBD1. The CDR3 sequence is 16 residues long. The germline V gene has CDR1 SEHNR and CDR2 FQNEAQ (reference sequence). V was pared by 4 bases and J by 3 bases, with 9 bases of the junction left unmatched. In DNA form, the CDR3 reads TGTGCCAGCAGCTCACCCGGGACAGGGGCTTTCTACGAGCAGTACTTC. Amino acids: CASSSPGTGAFYEQYF.

The rearrangement uses TRBV30 and TRBJ1-1; the match to TRBD1 covers 8 bases. Germline loops: CDR1 GTSNPN, CDR2 SVGIG (reference sequence). V was clipped by 2 bases and J by 9 bases; unmatched bases: 8. The CDR3 totals 13 residues. CDR3 bases: TGTGCCTGGAGTCCCAGACAGGGGACACAAGCTTTCTTT. Translated, it gives CAWSPRQGTQAFF.

This clone is labeled medium-sized. This chain joins TRBV7-9 and TRBJ1-2; D is undetermined. V was pared by 1 base and J by 7 bases, with 13 bases between. This CDR3 spans 14 amino acids. Germline V lookup: CDR1 SEHNR, CDR2 FQNEAQ (reference sequence). In DNA form, the CDR3 reads TGTGCCAGCAGCTTAGAGGCGGGGAACAGTGGCTACACCTTC. Residues: CASSLEAGNSGYTF.

This chain uses TRBV19 with TRBJ1-4; 7 nucleotides line up with TRBD1. The CDR3 extends over 14 amino acids. The ends lost 5 bases at V and 15 bases at J; junction bases unmatched: 15. CDR1 is LNHDA and CDR2 is SQIVND in the germline V gene (reference sequence). CDR3 bases: TGTGCCAGTAGTGAAAGAGGACAGGTCCAGAATATGTTTTTT. This encodes CASSERGQVQNMFF.

The J gene is TRBJ1-3, the V gene TRBV14; D is perhaps TRBD1 (5 bases). Germline V gives CDR1 SGHDN, CDR2 FVKESK. V dropped 5 bases and J dropped 6 bases, with 5 bases sitting between them. This CDR3 has 11 residues. The CDR3 region is CASSGANTIYF. The CDR3 region has the DNA TGTGCCAGCAGCGGGGCAAACACCATATATTTT.

The rearrangement uses TRBV18 and TRBJ1-6; D gene ambiguous. Trimming took off 6 bases at V and 7 bases at J, with 10 bases between the two ends. Germline V gene lookup returns CDR1 KGHSH and CDR2 LQKENI. The CDR3 contains 13 residues. The CDR3 spells CASSSSRNSPLHF. As DNA, the CDR3 is TGTGCCAGCTCGTCCAGCCGGAATTCACCCCTCCACTTT. The full variable domain, completed using reference TRBV18 and TRBJ1-6, is NAGVMQNPRHLVRRRGQEARLRCSPMKGHSHVYWYRQLPEEGLKFMVYLQKENIIDESGMPKERFSAEFPKEGPSILRIQQVVRGDSAAYFCASSSSRNSPLHFGNGTRLTVT.

V usage is TRBV28 and J usage is TRBJ1-1, with D maybe TRBD1 (6 bases). In germline, CDR1 is MDHEN, CDR2 SYDVKM. With 2 bases removed from V and 1 base from J, the gap between germline ends came to 17 bases. The CDR3 runs 17 residues. CDR3 bases: TGTGCCAGCAGTTTAAGGTACGGGGGGGCTAGGAACACTGAAGCTTTCTTT. It codes for CASSLRYGGARNTEAFF.

The chain combines TRBV7-9 with TRBJ2-7; perhaps D is TRBD1 or TRBD2 (5 bases each). The CDR3 is 15 residues long. CDR1 is SEHNR, CDR2 FQNEAQ, per germline (reference sequence). Trimming cost V 4 bases and J 0 bases, with 13 bases left between them. The CDR3 protein is CASSYGTHSSYEQYF. CDR3 in DNA: TGTGCCAGCAGCTACGGGACCCACAGCTCCTACGAGCAGTACTTC.

The chain uses TRBV19 and TRBJ1-1; no clear D gene. Germline V gene data show CDR1 as LNHDA and CDR2 as SQIVND (reference sequence). The CDR3 covers 14 residues. Between the trimmed V and J ends, which lost 3 bases and 11 bases, there was a span of 19 bases. CDR3 loop: CASSIARSDTMAFF. Here the CDR3 DNA reads TGTGCCAGTAGTATTGCTAGGTCGGATACTATGGCTTTCTTT.

The chain uses TRBV10-3 and TRBJ2-3; 7 nucleotides line up with TRBD2. Looked up from germline, CDR1 is ENHRY and CDR2 is SYGVKD. The CDR3 is 12 residues long. Unmatched junction bases numbered 5, after V lost 8 bases and J lost 6 bases. This CDR3 reads CAIGGGLDTQYF. CDR3 sequence (DNA): TGTGCCATCGGCGGGGGTTTGGATACGCAGTATTTT.

This chain uses TRBV19 with TRBJ1-1; the D gene is possibly TRBD1 (6 bases). Germline V gene lookup returns CDR1 LNHDA and CDR2 SQIVND (reference sequence). The CDR3 contains 15 residues. V lost 2 bases and J 5 bases, leaving 15 bases between the germline ends. The CDR3 spells CASSIRGGLGTEAFF. CDR3 DNA: TGTGCCAGTAGTATACGGGGGGGGCTCGGTACTGAAGCTTTCTTT.

The chain links TRBV7-3 to TRBJ1-1; D not certain. The V and J ends lost 2 bases and 0 bases respectively, with 7 bases between them. CDR1 and CDR2 (germline): SGHTA, FQGTGA. CDR3 length equals 14 residues. CDR3 nucleotide sequence: TGTGCCAGCAGCTTAGACCAGGTGAACACTGAAGCTTTCTTT. This encodes CASSLDQVNTEAFF. The complete variable domain, with remaining parts taken from reference TRBV7-3 and TRBJ1-1, reads GAGVSQTPSNKVTEKGKYVELRCDPISGHTALYWYRQSLGQGPEFLIYFQGTGAADDSGLPNDRFFAVRPEGSVSTLKIQRTERGDSAVYLCASSLDQVNTEAFFGQGTRLTVV.

V is TRBV5-4 and J is TRBJ2-3; D not resolved. Trimming removed 3 bases from V and 6 bases from J, with 8 bases in between. From germline, CDR1 is SGHNT and CDR2 YYREEE (reference sequence). This CDR3 is 12 amino acids long. This CDR3 is CASSSTPDTQYF. The CDR3 region has the DNA TGTGCCAGCAGCTCGACACCTGATACGCAGTATTTT. Looking up the rest from reference TRBV5-4 and TRBJ2-3 gives the full variable domain: ETGVTQSPTHLIKTRGQQVTLRCSSQSGHNTVSWYQQALGQGPQFIFQYYREEENGRGNFPPRFSGLQFPNYSSELNVNALELDDSALYLCASSSTPDTQYFGPGTRLTVL.

A single count supports this clone. The CDR3 sequence: CASSLNSGGPQETQYF. As DNA, the CDR3 is TGCGCCAGCAGCTTGAATAGCGGGGGGCCCCAAGAGACCCAGTACTTC. The V gene is TRBV5-1, the J gene TRBJ2-5; 10 bases map to TRBD2. Germline V gene sequence: CDR1 SGHRS, CDR2 YFSETQ. The CDR3 has 16 amino acids. The V and J ends lost 1 base and 1 base, in that order; junction bases with no gene match: 4.

The V gene is TRBV19, the J gene TRBJ2-5, with a possible D match to TRBD2 (7 bases). Germline values: CDR1 LNHDA, CDR2 SQIVND (reference sequence). The CDR3 has 13 residues. Trimming removed 8 bases at V and 2 bases at J, with 12 bases between. The CDR3 nucleotides read TGTGCCAGTGGGGGGGGCAGGCAAGAGACCCAGTACTTC. Translating it yields CASGGGRQETQYF.

The chain links TRBV6-1 to TRBJ1-5; possible D gene TRBD1, 6 bases. The V gene's germline CDR1 is MNHNS and CDR2 SASEGT. The CDR3 contains 15 residues. Trimming cost V 6 bases and J 0 bases, with 12 bases left between them. The CDR3 nucleotides are TGTGCCAGCAGAGGGACAACTAATAGCAATCAGCCCCAGCATTTT. Protein product: CASRGTTNSNQPQHF.

The V gene is TRBV7-8, the J gene TRBJ2-2; 7 nucleotides agree with TRBD2. This CDR3 has 15 amino acids. Trimming removed 5 bases from V and 3 bases from J; junction bases left unmatched: 6. Germline values: CDR1 SGHVS, CDR2 FQNEAQ. The CDR3 loop is CASSPTSWDTGELFF. The CDR3 nucleotides read TGTGCCAGCAGCCCGACTAGCTGGGACACCGGGGAGCTGTTTTTT.

This sequence joins TRBV5-1 and TRBJ2-5; TRBD1 is a possible D gene (5 bases). The germline V gene has CDR1 SGHRS and CDR2 YFSETQ. V lost 4 bases to trimming and J lost 3 bases, with 13 bases between them. CDR3 size: 14 residues. The CDR3 bases are TGCGCCAGCAGCGACCGACAGAAAAAAGAGACCCAGTACTTC. Residues: CASSDRQKKETQYF.

This chain connects TRBV5-1 to TRBJ2-5; 7 bases match TRBD1. The CDR3 is 13 residues long. With 0 bases clipped from V and 4 bases from J, the junction kept 0 bases outside the gene matches. Germline V gives CDR1 SGHRS, CDR2 YFSETQ. The CDR3 DNA reads as TGCGCCAGCAGCTTGGGGACAGGAGAGACCCAGTACTTC. It yields the protein CASSLGTGETQYF. Full variable domain (rest looked up from reference TRBV5-1 and TRBJ2-5): KAGVTQTPRYLIKTRGQQVTLSCSPISGHRSVSWYQQTPGQGLQFLFEYFSETQRNKGNFPGRFSGRQFSNSRSEMNVSTLELGDSALYLCASSLGTGETQYFGPGTRLLVL.

The chain combines TRBV6-5 with TRBJ1-1; 9 bases are shared with TRBD1. The CDR3 has 14 residues. The germline V gene has CDR1 MNHEY and CDR2 SVGAGI. V shed 10 bases and J 7 bases; nucleotides not matched to a gene: 13. The CDR3 reads CAIRGTGGAGEAFF. The CDR3 coding sequence is TGTGCCATCAGAGGTACAGGGGGCGCGGGTGAAGCTTTCTTT.

The chain has TRBV29-1 and TRBJ1-1, with D unresolved. Germline values: CDR1 SQVTM, CDR2 ANQGSEA. The CDR3 has 10 amino acids. The germline V and J ends were trimmed by 4 bases and 1 base, with 1 base remaining between them. The CDR3 bases are TGCAGCGTTGCGAACACTGAAGCTTTCTTT. It encodes CSVANTEAFF. Looking up the rest from reference TRBV29-1 and TRBJ1-1 gives the full variable domain: SAVISQKPSRDICQRGTSLTIQCQVDSQVTMMFWYRQQPGQSLTLIATANQGSEATYESGFVIDKFPISRPNLTFSTLTVSNMSPEDSSIYLCSVANTEAFFGQGTRLTVV.

This clone was seen once. This chain links TRBV21-1 with TRBJ2-7. TRBV21-1 is a listed pseudogene. The CDR3 length is 17 residues. The CDR3 spells CASSSRNRDRLSYEQYF. Written as DNA, the CDR3 is TGTGCCAGCAGCAGCCGGAACCGGGACCGTCTTTCCTACGAGCAGTACTTC.

The chain couples TRBV5-1 to TRBJ2-2; maybe TRBD1 (5 bases). V lost 1 base and J lost 2, with 9 bases in between. The CDR3 is made up of 15 amino acids. The germline V gene has CDR1 SGHRS and CDR2 YFSETQ. The CDR3 nucleotides read TGCGCCAGCAGCTTGAAACAGGCAAACACCGGGGAGCTGTTTTTT. This codes for CASSLKQANTGELFF. Using reference TRBV5-1 and TRBJ2-2 for the parts outside the CDR3, the full variable domain is KAGVTQTPRYLIKTRGQQVTLSCSPISGHRSVSWYQQTPGQGLQFLFEYFSETQRNKGNFPGRFSGRQFSNSRSEMNVSTLELGDSALYLCASSLKQANTGELFFGEGSRLTVL.

Worth noting for this clone: An end of the junction differs from the germline gene, which may be a read error. The CDR3 loop reads CASSRRGGRASTGELLF. The CDR3 nucleotides are TGTGCCAGCAGCCGAAGGGGGGGCAGGGCGAGCACCGGGGAGCTGCTTTTT. The chain links TRBV7-2 to TRBJ2-2; maybe TRBD2 (7 bases). Germline CDR1 reads SGHTA; CDR2 reads FQGNSA. The CDR3 is 17 amino acids.

This chain links TRBV7-2 with TRBJ2-3; 7 bases align to TRBD1. There are 14 residues in the CDR3. J gave up 4 bases and V 5 bases, and 6 bases lay outside the gene matches. Germline CDR1 SGHTA, CDR2 FQGNSA. The CDR3 region is CASSRDRAADTQYF. The DNA of the CDR3 is TGTGCCAGCAGCCGAGACAGGGCTGCAGATACGCAGTATTTT.

The chain is built from TRBV5-5 and TRBJ2-5, with a tentative D call TRBD2 (6 bases). The germline gives CDR1 SGHKS, CDR2 YYEKEE (reference sequence). This CDR3 contains 13 residues. Trimming took 0 bases from V and 4 from J, leaving 7 bases between them. The CDR3 DNA reads TGTGCCAGCAGCTTGGTGCGGGGAGAGACCCAGTACTTC. It codes for CASSLVRGETQYF.

The rearrangement links TRBV5-1 to TRBJ1-1; D ambiguous. CDR1 and CDR2 (germline): SGHRS, YFSETQ. The CDR3 runs to 15 residues. Trimming took off 2 bases at V and 0 bases at J, with 11 bases between the two ends. The CDR3 spells CASSLNPPVNTEAFF. CDR3 coding DNA: TGCGCCAGCAGCTTAAACCCCCCCGTGAACACTGAAGCTTTCTTT.

This chain uses TRBV7-9 with TRBJ2-7, with 8 bases identical to TRBD1. J was trimmed by 0 bases and V by 5 bases; bases with no gene match: 6. CDR3 length: 15 residues. Germline CDR1 reads SEHNR; CDR2 reads FQNEAQ (reference sequence). DNA of the CDR3: TGTGCCAGCAGCCGACCGGGACAGGTCTCCTACGAGCAGTACTTC. Protein: CASSRPGQVSYEQYF.